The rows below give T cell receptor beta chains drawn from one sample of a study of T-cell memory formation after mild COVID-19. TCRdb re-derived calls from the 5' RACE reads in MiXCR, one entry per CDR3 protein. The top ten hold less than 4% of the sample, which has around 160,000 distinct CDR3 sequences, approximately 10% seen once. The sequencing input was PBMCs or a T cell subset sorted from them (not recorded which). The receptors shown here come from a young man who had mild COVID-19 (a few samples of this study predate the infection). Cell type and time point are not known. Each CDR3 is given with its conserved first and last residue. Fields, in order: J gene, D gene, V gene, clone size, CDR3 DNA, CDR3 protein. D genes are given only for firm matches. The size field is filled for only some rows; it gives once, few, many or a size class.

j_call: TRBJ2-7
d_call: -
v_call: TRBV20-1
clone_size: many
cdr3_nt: TGCAGTGCTGTACCCGCGGGACTCCTTGGGTACGAGCAGTACTTC
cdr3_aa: CSAVPAGLLGYEQYF

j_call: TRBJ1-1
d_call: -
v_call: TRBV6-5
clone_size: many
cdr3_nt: TGTGCCAGCAGTTTTTTAGGGGGGTTTTTCAACACTGAAGCTTTCTTT
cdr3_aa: CASSFLGGFFNTEAFF

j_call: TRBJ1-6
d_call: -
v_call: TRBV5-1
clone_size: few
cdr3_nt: TGCGCCAGCAGTCCTGAGGGAAGGGATTCACCCCTCCACTTT
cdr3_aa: CASSPEGRDSPLHF

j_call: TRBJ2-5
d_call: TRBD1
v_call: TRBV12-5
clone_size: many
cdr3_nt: TGTGCTAGTGGTTCGGACAGGGCCTACGAGACCCAGTACTTC
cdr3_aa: CASGSDRAYETQYF

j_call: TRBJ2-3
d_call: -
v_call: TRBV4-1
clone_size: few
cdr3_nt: TGCGCCAGCAGCTCCCGGGGGATCACAGATACGCAGTATTTT
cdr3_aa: CASSSRGITDTQYF

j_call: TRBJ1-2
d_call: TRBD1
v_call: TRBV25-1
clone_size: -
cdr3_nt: TGTGCCAGCAGTGAAGTGGGACAGGGGAACTATGGCTACACCTTC
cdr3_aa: CASSEVGQGNYGYTF

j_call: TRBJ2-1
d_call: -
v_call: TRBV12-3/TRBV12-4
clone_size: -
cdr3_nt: TGTGCCAGCAGTTTCCAGGGTGATGAGCAGTTCTTC
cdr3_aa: CASSFQGDEQFF

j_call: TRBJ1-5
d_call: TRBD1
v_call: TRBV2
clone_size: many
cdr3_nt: TGTGCCAGCAGTGAATGGGAGACAGGGGCCTCTACCCAGCATTTT
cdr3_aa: CASSEWETGASTQHF

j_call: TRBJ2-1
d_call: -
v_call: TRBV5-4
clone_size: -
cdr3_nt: TGTGCCAGCAGCCTCGGGACCGGCTCCTACAATGAGCAGTTCTTC
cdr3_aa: CASSLGTGSYNEQFF

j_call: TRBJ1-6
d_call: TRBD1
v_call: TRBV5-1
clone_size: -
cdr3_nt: TGCGCCAGCAGCGGATCCGACAGGGGTTCACCCCTCCACTTT
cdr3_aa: CASSGSDRGSPLHF

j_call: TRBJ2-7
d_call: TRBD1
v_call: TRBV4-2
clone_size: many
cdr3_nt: TGTGCCAGCAGCCGACAGGGGCAGGGCCCGGACGAGCAGTACTTC
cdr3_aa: CASSRQGQGPDEQYF

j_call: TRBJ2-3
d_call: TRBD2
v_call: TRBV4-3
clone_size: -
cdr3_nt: TGCGCCAGCAGCCTTTGGACGAGCGGGGGGACAGATACGCAGTATTTT
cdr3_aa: CASSLWTSGGTDTQYF

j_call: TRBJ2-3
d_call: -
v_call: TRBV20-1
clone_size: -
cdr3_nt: TGCAGTGCTAGACTTACCGGGACGACTAGAGATACGCAGTATTTT
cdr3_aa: CSARLTGTTRDTQYF

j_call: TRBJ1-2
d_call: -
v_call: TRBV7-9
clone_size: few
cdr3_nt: TGTGCCAGCAGCTTAGCTGGGAGGTTCTATGGCTACACCTTC
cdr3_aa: CASSLAGRFYGYTF

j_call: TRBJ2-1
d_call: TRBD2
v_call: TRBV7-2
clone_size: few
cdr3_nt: TGTGCCAGCAGCTTAGTAGGAAGCGGGGCTTACAATGAGCAGTTCTTC
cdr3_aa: CASSLVGSGAYNEQFF

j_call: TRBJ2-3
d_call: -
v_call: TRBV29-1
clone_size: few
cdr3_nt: TGCAGCGGTGAATCCACCCCAGGGACAGATACGCAGTATTTT
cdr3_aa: CSGESTPGTDTQYF

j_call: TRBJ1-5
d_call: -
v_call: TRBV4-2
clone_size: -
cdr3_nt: TGTGCCAGCAGCCAAGATCTGACACCTCGGCCCCAGCATTTT
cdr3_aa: CASSQDLTPRPQHF

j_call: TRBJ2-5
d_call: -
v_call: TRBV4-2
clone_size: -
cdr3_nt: TGTGCCAGCAGCCGGACCGGGGGGCCGGGGGAGACCCAGTACTTC
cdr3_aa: CASSRTGGPGETQYF

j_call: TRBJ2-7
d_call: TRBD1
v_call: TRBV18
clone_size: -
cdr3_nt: TGTGCCAGCTCTCCGAGGGACAGTTACTACGAGCAGTACTTC
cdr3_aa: CASSPRDSYYEQYF

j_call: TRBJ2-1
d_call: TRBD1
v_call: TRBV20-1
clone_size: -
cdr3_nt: TGCAGTGCTAGAGGTCCGACAGGGGACCACTACAATGAGCAGTTCTTC
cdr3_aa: CSARGPTGDHYNEQFF

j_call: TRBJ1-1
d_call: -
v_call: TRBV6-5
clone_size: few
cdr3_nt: TGTGCCAGCAGCCTACGTGGGGGGAAGGCTTTCTTT
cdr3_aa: CASSLRGGKAFF

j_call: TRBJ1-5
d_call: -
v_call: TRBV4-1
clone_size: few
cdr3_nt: TGCGCCAGCAGCCGCGGGGAGGGCAGTATCAATCAGCCCCAGCATTTT
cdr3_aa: CASSRGEGSINQPQHF

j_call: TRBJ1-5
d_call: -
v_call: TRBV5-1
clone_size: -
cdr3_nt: TGCGCCAGCAGCTTGAGGTCCAGGCCGACCCCGAGCAGCCAGCCCCAGCATTTT
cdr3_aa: CASSLRSRPTPSSQPQHF

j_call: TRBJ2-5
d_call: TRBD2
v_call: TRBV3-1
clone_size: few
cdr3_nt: TGTGCCAGCAGCCAAGAAGGACTAGCGGGGACCCAGTACTTC
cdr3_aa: CASSQEGLAGTQYF

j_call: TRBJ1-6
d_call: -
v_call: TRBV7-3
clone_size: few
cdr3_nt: TGTGCCAGCAGCCTCTCGTGGGATTCACCCCTCCACTTT
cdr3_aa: CASSLSWDSPLHF

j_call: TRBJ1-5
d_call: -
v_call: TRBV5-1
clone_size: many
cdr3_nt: TGCGCCAGCAGCGGGGACCCCAGTCAGCCCCAGCATTTT
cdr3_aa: CASSGDPSQPQHF

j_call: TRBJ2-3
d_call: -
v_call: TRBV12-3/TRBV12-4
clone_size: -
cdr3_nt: TGTGCCAGCAGTTTAGCGGGGGACAACACAGATACGCAGTATTTT
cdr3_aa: CASSLAGDNTDTQYF

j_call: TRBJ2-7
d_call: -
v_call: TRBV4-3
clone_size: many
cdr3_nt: TGCGCCAGCAGCCAAGGGACACATAACTACGAGCAGTACTTC
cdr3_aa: CASSQGTHNYEQYF

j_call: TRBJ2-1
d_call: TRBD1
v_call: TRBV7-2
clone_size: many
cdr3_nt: TGTGCCAGCAGCTCCCCAACAGGGGGCTTGTCCTACAATGAGCAGTTCTTC
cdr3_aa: CASSSPTGGLSYNEQFF